One and the same sample provided the 20 T cell receptor beta chains below, sequenced in a study of cytomegalovirus exposure and HLA in healthy donors. The PCR was carried out with 60 Vbeta primers and 13 Jbeta primers. This table comes from immunoSEQ multiplex PCR, and its TCRdb copy is limited to in-frame clones, with some not included. The data show roughly 100,000 clones, with around 60% seen just once and under 3.5% held by the top ten. Sequenced: PBMCs. These receptor sequences come from a woman aged 45-60 years in good health and CMV-seronegative.

The chain joins TRBV5-1 to TRBJ2-3; the D gene is possibly TRBD2 (6 bases). The CDR3 consists of 16 residues. V was cut by 4 bases and J by 2 bases, with 17 bases left in between. Germline-derived CDR1 and CDR2 are SGHRS and YFSETQ. CDR3 residues: CASSLGGTPPTDTQYF. DNA of the CDR3: TGCGCCAGCAGCCTCGGAGGGACCCCCCCCACAGATACGCAGTATTTT.

The J gene is TRBJ2-1, the V gene TRBV5-1; 10 nucleotides line up with TRBD2. V shed 4 bases, J shed 2 bases, and the junction held 6 bases outside the gene matches. This CDR3 comprises 16 residues. Germline V gene lookup returns CDR1 SGHRS and CDR2 YFSETQ. CDR3 loop: CASSLAGDGPYNEQFF. CDR3 nucleotide sequence: TGCGCCAGCAGCCTAGCGGGGGATGGCCCCTACAATGAGCAGTTCTTC.

V usage is TRBV5-8 and J usage is TRBJ2-5, with 9 bases aligning to TRBD1. This CDR3 has 14 residues. Trimming removed 4 bases from V and 2 bases from J; junction bases left unmatched: 3. Germline CDR1 is SGHTS and CDR2 is YDEGEE. The CDR3: CASSPGQGQETQYF. For the CDR3, the DNA is TGTGCCAGCAGCCCCGGACAGGGGCAAGAGACCCAGTACTTC.

V is TRBV28 and J is TRBJ2-2; 9 positions agree with TRBD1. The CDR3 covers 13 residues. Unmatched junction bases numbered 1, after V lost 8 bases and J lost 3 bases. From germline, CDR1 is MDHEN and CDR2 SYDVKM. The CDR3 region is CASGTGYTGELFF. CDR3 bases: TGTGCCAGCGGGACAGGGTACACCGGGGAGCTGTTTTTT.

This chain's CDR3 is CACSTGLNGYTF. CDR3 in DNA: TGTGCCTGCTCAACAGGGTTAAATGGCTACACCTTC. The gene calls are TRBV30 and TRBJ1-2; possibly TRBD1 for D (6 bases). Germline CDR1 and CDR2: GTSNPN and SVGIG (reference sequence). Trimming stripped 6 bases from V and 6 bases from J, with 14 bases between. The CDR3 spans 12 residues.

The CDR3 region has the DNA TGTGCCAGCAGCTTCGGCCCGGACAGGTACAATGAGCAGTTCTTC. This translates into CASSFGPDRYNEQFF. The chain links TRBV11-3 to TRBJ2-1; 7 nucleotides match TRBD1. This CDR3 has 15 residues. V gave up 3 bases and J gave up 4 bases; unmatched junction bases: 6. The V gene's germline CDR1 is SGHNT and CDR2 YENEEA.

The chain uses TRBV5-1 and TRBJ2-3; 11 bases match TRBD2. V lost 8 bases, J lost 8 bases, and 13 bases stayed unmatched. This CDR3 comprises 15 residues. Germline CDR1 reads SGHRS; CDR2 reads YFSETQ. The CDR3 DNA follows: TGCGCCAGTAAATCCGGGACTAGCGGAACCCTTACGCAGTATTTT. This gives the protein CASKSGTSGTLTQYF.

The chain has TRBV18 and TRBJ2-7; maybe TRBD2 (6 bases). CDR1 and CDR2 (germline): KGHSH, LQKENI. V was clipped by 2 bases and J by 4 bases, with 9 bases between them. This CDR3 has 13 amino acids. DNA of the CDR3: TGTGCCAGCTCACCATCGGGGGTGTACGAGCAGTACTTC. This sequence encodes CASSPSGVYEQYF.

V and J are TRBV30 and TRBJ2-7, with TRBD1 matching 9 bases. V lost 0 bases to trimming and J lost 7 bases; unmatched junction nucleotides: 7. The CDR3 has 14 residues. Germline assignment: CDR1 GTSNPN and CDR2 SVGIG (reference sequence). CDR3 residues: CAWSVQDRGWEQYF. The CDR3 DNA is TGTGCCTGGAGTGTTCAGGACAGGGGATGGGAGCAGTACTTC.

V gene TRBV29-1 combines with J gene TRBJ2-5, with 7 bases that match TRBD2. V trimming: 6 bases; J trimming: 4 bases; junction bases outside the gene matches: 8. This CDR3 contains 13 residues. The germline CDR1 and CDR2 sequences are SQVTM and ANQGSEA. The CDR3 reads CSVKGRAIETQYF. CDR3 in DNA: TGCAGCGTAAAAGGGAGGGCCATAGAGACCCAGTACTTC.

The chain combines TRBV5-6 with TRBJ2-7; no firm D call. CDR1 and CDR2 from the germline V gene are SGHDT and YYEEEE. V was trimmed by 4 bases and J by 3 bases, leaving 11 bases between them. This CDR3 comprises 13 residues. The CDR3 DNA follows: TGTGCCAGCAGCGGCGGCAACTACTACGAGCAGTACTTC. Its translation is CASSGGNYYEQYF.

The rearrangement links TRBV5-6 to TRBJ1-6; no firm D call. V lost 0 bases and J lost 8, with 9 bases in between. The germline gives CDR1 SGHDT, CDR2 YYEEEE. The CDR3 contains 14 residues. CDR3 loop: CASSLGAADSPLHF. CDR3 sequence (DNA): TGTGCCAGCAGCTTGGGGGCAGCAGATTCACCCCTCCACTTT.

This chain links TRBV30 with TRBJ1-1; no firm D call. The CDR3 has 14 residues. Germline V gives CDR1 GTSNPN, CDR2 SVGIG (reference sequence). Trimming left V 2 bases short and J 7 bases short, with 17 bases between. CDR3 sequence (DNA): TGTGCCTGGAGTCTAGGATATGAGGGCGGTGAAGCTTTCTTT. This codes for CAWSLGYEGGEAFF.

The chain has TRBV2 and TRBJ2-2; TRBD1 is a possible D gene (7 bases). The CDR3 totals 14 residues. V was clipped by 7 bases and J by 3 bases, with 12 bases between them. The V gene's germline CDR1 is SNHLY and CDR2 FYNNEI. This CDR3 is CASTGDSYTGELFF. CDR3 nucleotides: TGTGCCAGCACGGGGGACAGTTACACCGGGGAGCTGTTTTTT.

The genes are TRBV7-2 and TRBJ2-7, with TRBD2 identical over 8 bases. The germline V gene has CDR1 SGHTA and CDR2 FQGNSA. The J segment lost 6 bases and the V segment lost 2 bases, leaving 0 bases of the junction unmatched. The CDR3 is 12 amino acids. The CDR3 is CASSLSGGEQYF. For the CDR3, the DNA is TGTGCCAGCAGCTTAAGCGGGGGCGAGCAGTACTTC.

CDR3 nucleotide sequence: TGCAGCCTGAAGGGGGCGGGGGGAGAGACCCAGTACTTC. It translates to CSLKGAGGETQYF. The chain employs TRBV29-1 and TRBJ2-5; possibly TRBD2 for D (8 bases). Germline CDR1 reads SQVTM; CDR2 reads ANQGSEA. The germline V and J ends were trimmed by 8 bases and 4 bases, with 17 bases remaining between them. The CDR3 spans 13 residues.

V is TRBV27 and J is TRBJ2-5; a possible D gene is TRBD2 (5 bases). Germline loops: CDR1 MNHEY, CDR2 SMNVEV (reference sequence). The V gene lost 3 bases and the J gene lost 2 bases, with 10 bases spanning the gap. The CDR3 is 14 amino acids. The CDR3 loop reads CASSLAGSQETQYF. The CDR3 nucleotides read TGTGCCAGCAGTTTGGCGGGTTCGCAAGAGACCCAGTACTTC.

This clone was counted only a few times. The rearrangement joins TRBV9 to TRBJ2-2; 11 bases align to TRBD2. Germline CDR1 is SGDLS and CDR2 is YYNGEE. The CDR3 length is 16 residues. Trimming cost V 2 bases and J 1 base; bases outside gene matches: 1. CDR3 sequence: CASSVGTSGNTGELFF. The DNA for the CDR3 is TGTGCCAGCAGCGTCGGGACTAGCGGGAACACCGGGGAGCTGTTTTTT. Combining the CDR3 with reference TRBV9 and TRBJ2-2 gives the whole variable domain DSGVTQTPKHLITATGQRVTLRCSPRSGDLSVYWYQQSLDQGLQFLIQYYNGEERAKGNILERFSAQQFPDLHSELNLSSLELGDSALYFCASSVGTSGNTGELFFGEGSRLTVL.

The CDR3 region is CASSLGQGYTGELFF. The CDR3 DNA is TGTGCCAGCAGCTTAGGACAGGGGTACACCGGGGAGCTGTTTTTT. The chain combines TRBV7-9 with TRBJ2-2, with 8 bases aligning to TRBD1. Trimming cost V 1 base and J 3 bases; bases outside gene matches: 1. There are 15 residues in the CDR3. Germline V gives CDR1 SEHNR, CDR2 FQNEAQ (reference sequence).

The chain combines TRBV18 with TRBJ2-1; a weak D match, TRBD1 (5 bases). CDR3 length: 14 residues. Germline CDR1 is KGHSH and CDR2 is LQKENI. V gave up 0 bases and J gave up 6 bases, with 9 bases separating them. The CDR3 DNA reads as TGTGCCAGCTCACCACCGTCGACAGCCAATGAGCAGTTCTTC. Translating gives CASSPPSTANEQFF.